This TCR beta chain was obtained from a study of T cells in Graves' hyperthyroidism and ophthalmopathy. RNA transcripts gave rise to amplified TCR beta CDR3 regions. Initially, a first-round RT-PCR of the TCR CDR3 employed the HTBI primer set. MiXCR, run by TCRdb on the multiplex PCR reads, gives a single entry per CDR3 protein. The sample records hundreds of thousands of distinct CDR3 sequences, around 19% being singletons. The CDR3 contains 11 residues. Trimming took off 6 bases at V and 8 bases at J, with 7 bases between the two ends. The chain has TRBV12-3 or TRBV12-4 and TRBJ1-4, with D uncertain. Input material: blood. The receptor was derived from a woman aged 50 to 60 with Graves' hyperthyroidism that later progressed to Graves' ophthalmopathy. CDR3: CASRDGEKLFF. CDR3 nucleotide sequence: TGTGCCAGCAGGGACGGGGAAAAACTGTTTTTT.